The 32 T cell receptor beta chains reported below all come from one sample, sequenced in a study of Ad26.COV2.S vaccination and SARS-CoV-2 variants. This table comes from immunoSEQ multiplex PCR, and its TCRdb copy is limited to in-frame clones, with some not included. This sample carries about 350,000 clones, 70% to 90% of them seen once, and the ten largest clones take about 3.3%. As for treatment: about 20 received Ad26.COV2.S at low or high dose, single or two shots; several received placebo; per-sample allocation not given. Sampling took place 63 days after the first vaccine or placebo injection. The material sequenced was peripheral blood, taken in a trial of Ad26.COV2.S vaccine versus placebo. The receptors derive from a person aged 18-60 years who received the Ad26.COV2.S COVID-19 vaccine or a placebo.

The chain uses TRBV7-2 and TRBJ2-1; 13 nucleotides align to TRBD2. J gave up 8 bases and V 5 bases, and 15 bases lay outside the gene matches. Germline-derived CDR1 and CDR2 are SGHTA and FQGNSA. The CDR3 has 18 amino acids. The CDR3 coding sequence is TGTGCCAGCAGCCGTCGCCTCCAGTTCGGGACTAGCGGGGATGAGCAGTTCTTC. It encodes CASSRRLQFGTSGDEQFF.

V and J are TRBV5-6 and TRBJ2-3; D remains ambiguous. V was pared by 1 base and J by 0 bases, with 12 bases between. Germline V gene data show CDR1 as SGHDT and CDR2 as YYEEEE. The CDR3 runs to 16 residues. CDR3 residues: CASSLTPGWSTDTQYF. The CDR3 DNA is TGTGCCAGCAGCTTGACACCCGGGTGGAGCACAGATACGCAGTATTTT.

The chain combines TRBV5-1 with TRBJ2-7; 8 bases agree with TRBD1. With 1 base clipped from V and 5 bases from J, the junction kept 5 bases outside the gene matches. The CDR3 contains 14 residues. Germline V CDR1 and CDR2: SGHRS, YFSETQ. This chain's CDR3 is CASSLQGASHEQYF. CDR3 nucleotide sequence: TGCGCCAGCAGCTTGCAGGGGGCGAGCCACGAGCAGTACTTC.

CDR3 sequence reads: CASSLNAGTGNTEAFF. The CDR3 DNA follows: TGTGCCAGCAGCTTGAACGCCGGGACAGGGAACACTGAAGCTTTCTTT. The chain recombines TRBV7-2 with TRBJ1-1, with 8 nucleotides matching TRBD1. The CDR3 has 16 residues. The trim removed 3 bases at V and 1 base at J, leaving 7 bases unmatched. Germline CDR1 SGHTA, CDR2 FQGNSA.

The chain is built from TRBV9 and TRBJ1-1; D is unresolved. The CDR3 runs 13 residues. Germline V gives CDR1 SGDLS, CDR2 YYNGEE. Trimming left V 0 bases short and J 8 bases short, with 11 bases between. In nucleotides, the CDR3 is TGTGCCAGCAGCGTAGAAGTTACGGGAGAAGCTTTCTTT. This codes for CASSVEVTGEAFF. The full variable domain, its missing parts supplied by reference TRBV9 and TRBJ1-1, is DSGVTQTPKHLITATGQRVTLRCSPRSGDLSVYWYQQSLDQGLQFLIQYYNGEERAKGNILERFSAQQFPDLHSELNLSSLELGDSALYFCASSVEVTGEAFFGQGTRLTVV.

CDR3 DNA sequence: TGTGCCAGCAGCTTAAGCGGGGGGGTCCACGGCACCTACGAGCAGTACTTC. This encodes CASSLSGGVHGTYEQYF. The V and J genes are TRBV7-6 and TRBJ2-7; 10 bases match TRBD2. There are 17 residues in the CDR3. Per the germline V gene, CDR1 is SGHVS and CDR2 is FNYEAQ. V was pared by 2 bases and J by 2 bases, with 9 bases of the junction left unmatched.

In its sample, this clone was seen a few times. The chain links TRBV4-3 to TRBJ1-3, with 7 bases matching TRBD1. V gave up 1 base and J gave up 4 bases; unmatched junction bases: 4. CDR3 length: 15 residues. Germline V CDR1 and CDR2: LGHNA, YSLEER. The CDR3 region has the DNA TGCGCCAGCAGCCAAGTCGAGGGGGCGGGAAACACCATATATTTT. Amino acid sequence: CASSQVEGAGNTIYF.

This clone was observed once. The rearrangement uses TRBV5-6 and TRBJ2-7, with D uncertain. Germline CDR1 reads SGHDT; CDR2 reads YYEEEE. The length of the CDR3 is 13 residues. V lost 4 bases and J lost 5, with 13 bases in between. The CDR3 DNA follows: TGTGCCAGCAGCCCCGCCGCTGGGAACGAGCAGTACTTC. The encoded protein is CASSPAAGNEQYF.

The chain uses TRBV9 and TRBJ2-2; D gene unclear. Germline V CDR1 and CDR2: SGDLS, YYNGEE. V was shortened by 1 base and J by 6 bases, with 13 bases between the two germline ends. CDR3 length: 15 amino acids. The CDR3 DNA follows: TGTGCCAGCAGCGTACAGAGTAGTACCGCCGGGGAGCTGTTTTTT. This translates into CASSVQSSTAGELFF. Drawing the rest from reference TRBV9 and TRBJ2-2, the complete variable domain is DSGVTQTPKHLITATGQRVTLRCSPRSGDLSVYWYQQSLDQGLQFLIQYYNGEERAKGNILERFSAQQFPDLHSELNLSSLELGDSALYFCASSVQSSTAGELFFGEGSRLTVL.

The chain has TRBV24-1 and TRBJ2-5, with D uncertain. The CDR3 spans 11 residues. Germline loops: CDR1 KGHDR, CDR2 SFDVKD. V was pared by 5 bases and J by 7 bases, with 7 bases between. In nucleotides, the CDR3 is TGTGCCACCAGTGTCGGAGCGACCCAGTACTTC. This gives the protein CATSVGATQYF.

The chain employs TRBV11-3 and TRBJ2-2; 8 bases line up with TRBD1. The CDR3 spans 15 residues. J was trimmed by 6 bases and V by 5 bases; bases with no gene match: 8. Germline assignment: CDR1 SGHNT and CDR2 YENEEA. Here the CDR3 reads CASSDRQGWAGELFF. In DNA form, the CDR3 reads TGTGCCAGCAGCGATCGACAGGGGTGGGCCGGGGAGCTGTTTTTT.

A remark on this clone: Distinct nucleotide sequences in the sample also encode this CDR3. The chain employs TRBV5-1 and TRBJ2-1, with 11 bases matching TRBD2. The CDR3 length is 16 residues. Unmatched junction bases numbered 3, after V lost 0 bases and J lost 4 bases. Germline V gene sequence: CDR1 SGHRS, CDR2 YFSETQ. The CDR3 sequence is CASSLDGTSGYNEQFF. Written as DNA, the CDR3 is TGCGCCAGCAGCTTGGACGGGACTAGCGGTTACAATGAGCAGTTCTTC.

CDR3 DNA: TGCGCCAGCAGCTGGGGGGACACCCGCTCCTACGAGCAGTACTTC. This translates into CASSWGDTRSYEQYF. V usage is TRBV5-1 and J usage is TRBJ2-7, with D tentatively TRBD1 or TRBD2 (6 bases each). The V and J ends lost 3 bases and 0 bases respectively, with 13 bases between them. The CDR3 has 15 residues. Germline values: CDR1 SGHRS, CDR2 YFSETQ.

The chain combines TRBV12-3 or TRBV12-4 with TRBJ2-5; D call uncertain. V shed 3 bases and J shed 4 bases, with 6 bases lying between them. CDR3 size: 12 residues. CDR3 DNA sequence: TGTGCCAGCAGTTTGATTGGAGAGACCCAGTACTTC. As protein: CASSLIGETQYF.

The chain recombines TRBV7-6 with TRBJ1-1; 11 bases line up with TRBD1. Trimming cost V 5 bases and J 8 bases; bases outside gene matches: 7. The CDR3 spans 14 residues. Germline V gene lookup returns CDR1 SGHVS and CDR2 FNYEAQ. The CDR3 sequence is CASSTRDRGGEAFF. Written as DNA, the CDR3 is TGTGCCAGCAGCACTCGGGACAGGGGGGGGGAAGCTTTCTTT.

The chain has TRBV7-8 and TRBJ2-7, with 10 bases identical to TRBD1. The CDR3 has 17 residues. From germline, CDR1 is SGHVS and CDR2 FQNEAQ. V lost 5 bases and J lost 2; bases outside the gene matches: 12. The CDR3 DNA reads TGTGCCAGCAGCCTCCGCCCACCGGGACAGGGGACCTACGAGCAGTACTTC. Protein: CASSLRPPGQGTYEQYF.

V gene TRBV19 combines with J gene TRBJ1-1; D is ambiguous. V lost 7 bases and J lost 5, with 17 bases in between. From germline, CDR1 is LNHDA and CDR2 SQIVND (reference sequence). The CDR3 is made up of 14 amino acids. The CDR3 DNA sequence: TGTGCCAGTACAATTAGGCACCCGGGGACTGAAGCTTTCTTT. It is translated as CASTIRHPGTEAFF.

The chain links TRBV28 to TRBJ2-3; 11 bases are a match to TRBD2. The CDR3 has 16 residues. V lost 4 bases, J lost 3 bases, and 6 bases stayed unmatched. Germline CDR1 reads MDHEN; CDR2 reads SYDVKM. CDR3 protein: CASSSHGTSGTDTQYF. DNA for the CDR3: TGTGCCAGCAGTTCCCACGGGACTAGCGGTACAGATACGCAGTATTTT.

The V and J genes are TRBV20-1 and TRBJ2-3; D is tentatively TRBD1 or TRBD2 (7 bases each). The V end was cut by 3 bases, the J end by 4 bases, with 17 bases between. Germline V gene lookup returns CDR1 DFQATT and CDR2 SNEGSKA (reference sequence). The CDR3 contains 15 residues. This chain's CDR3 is CSASGEGARPDTQYF. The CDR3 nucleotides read TGCAGTGCTAGTGGGGAGGGGGCCCGGCCAGATACGCAGTATTTT.

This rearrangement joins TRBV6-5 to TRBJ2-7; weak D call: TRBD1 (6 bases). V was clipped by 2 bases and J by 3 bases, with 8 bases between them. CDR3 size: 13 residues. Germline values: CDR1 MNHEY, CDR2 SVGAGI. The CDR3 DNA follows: TGTGCCAGCAGTTACGTACAGGGCTACGAGCAGTACTTC. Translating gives CASSYVQGYEQYF.

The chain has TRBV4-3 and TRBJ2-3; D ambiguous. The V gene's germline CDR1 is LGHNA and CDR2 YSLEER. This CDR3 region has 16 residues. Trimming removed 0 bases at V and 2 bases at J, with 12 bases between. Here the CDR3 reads CASSQDAVAVTDTQYF. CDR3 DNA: TGCGCCAGCAGCCAAGATGCAGTTGCAGTCACAGATACGCAGTATTTT.

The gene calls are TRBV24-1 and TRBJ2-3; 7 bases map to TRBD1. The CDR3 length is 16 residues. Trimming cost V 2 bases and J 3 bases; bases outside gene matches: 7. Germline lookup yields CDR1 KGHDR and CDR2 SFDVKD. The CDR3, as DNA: TGTGCCACCAGTGATTCAGGCAGGGGGAAAACAGATACGCAGTATTTT. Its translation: CATSDSGRGKTDTQYF.

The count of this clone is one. The CDR3 here is CAITDPGTSLGYNEQFF. The CDR3 region has the DNA TGTGCCATCACCGACCCCGGGACTTCCCTTGGGTACAATGAGCAGTTCTTC. The chain is built from TRBV10-3 and TRBJ2-1; possible D gene TRBD2, 6 bases. V dropped 7 bases and J dropped 4 bases, with 23 bases sitting between them. The CDR3 runs 17 residues. Germline V gene sequence: CDR1 ENHRY, CDR2 SYGVKD.

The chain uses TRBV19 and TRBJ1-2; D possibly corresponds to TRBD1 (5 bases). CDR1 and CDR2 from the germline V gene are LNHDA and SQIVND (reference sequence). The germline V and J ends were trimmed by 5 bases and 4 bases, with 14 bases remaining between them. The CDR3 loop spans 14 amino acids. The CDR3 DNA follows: TGTGCCAGTAGTTTTAGACAGAGTATCTATGGCTACACCTTC. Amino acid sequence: CASSFRQSIYGYTF.

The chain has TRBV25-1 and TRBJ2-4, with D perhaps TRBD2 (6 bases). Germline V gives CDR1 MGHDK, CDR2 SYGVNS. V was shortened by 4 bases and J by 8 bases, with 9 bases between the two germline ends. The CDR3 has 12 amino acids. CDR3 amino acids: CASSGWGDIQYF. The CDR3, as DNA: TGTGCCAGCAGTGGGTGGGGGGACATTCAGTACTTC.

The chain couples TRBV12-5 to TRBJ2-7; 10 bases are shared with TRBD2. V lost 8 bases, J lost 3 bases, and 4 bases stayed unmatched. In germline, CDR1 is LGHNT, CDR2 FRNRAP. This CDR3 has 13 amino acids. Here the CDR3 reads CASIAGGSYEQYF. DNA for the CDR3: TGTGCTAGTATAGCGGGGGGTAGCTACGAGCAGTACTTC.

CDR3 sequence (DNA): TGTGCCAGCAGACAGGGGAACTGGGATACGCAGTATTTT. Translating it yields CASRQGNWDTQYF. The chain links TRBV27 to TRBJ2-3; TRBD1 matches 7 bases. The germline V gene has CDR1 MNHEY and CDR2 SMNVEV (reference sequence). The J segment lost 6 bases and the V segment lost 6 bases, leaving 6 bases of the junction unmatched. This CDR3 comprises 13 residues.

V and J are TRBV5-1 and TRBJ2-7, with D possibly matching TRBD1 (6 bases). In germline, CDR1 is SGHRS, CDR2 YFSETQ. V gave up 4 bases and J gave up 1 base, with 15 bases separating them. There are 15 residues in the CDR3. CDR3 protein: CASSLGQPSSYEQYF. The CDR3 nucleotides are TGCGCCAGCAGCCTTGGACAGCCCTCTTCCTACGAGCAGTACTTC.

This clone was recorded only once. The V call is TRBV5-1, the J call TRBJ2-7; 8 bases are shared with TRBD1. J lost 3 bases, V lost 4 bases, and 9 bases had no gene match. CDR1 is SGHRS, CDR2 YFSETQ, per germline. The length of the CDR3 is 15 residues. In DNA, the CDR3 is TGCGCCAGCAGCCAGGGGGCAGGAATTGGCTACGAGCAGTACTTC. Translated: CASSQGAGIGYEQYF.

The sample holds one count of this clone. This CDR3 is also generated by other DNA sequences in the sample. The CDR3 sequence: CASSPPSGGSGTGELFF. The CDR3 DNA reads TGTGCCAGCTCACCACCTAGCGGGGGATCGGGGACCGGGGAGCTGTTTTTT. The chain uses TRBV18 and TRBJ2-2; 9 bases are shared with TRBD2. This CDR3 has 17 amino acids. With V trimmed by 0 bases and J by 5 bases, 7 bases remained unmatched. Germline lookup yields CDR1 KGHSH and CDR2 LQKENI.

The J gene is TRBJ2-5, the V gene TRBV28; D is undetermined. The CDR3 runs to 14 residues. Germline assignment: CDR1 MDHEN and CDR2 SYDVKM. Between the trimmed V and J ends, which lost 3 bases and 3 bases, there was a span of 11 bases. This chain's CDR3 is CASSFSFYEETQYF. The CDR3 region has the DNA TGTGCCAGCAGTTTCTCCTTTTACGAAGAGACCCAGTACTTC.

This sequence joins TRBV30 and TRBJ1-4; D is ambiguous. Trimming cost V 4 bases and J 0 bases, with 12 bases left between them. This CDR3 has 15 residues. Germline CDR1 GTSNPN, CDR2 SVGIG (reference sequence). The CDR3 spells CAWNKRRSTNEKLFF. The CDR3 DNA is TGTGCCTGGAATAAGCGAAGGTCAACTAATGAAAAACTGTTTTTT.